The 22 T cell receptor beta chains below come from one sample, sequenced in a study of T cells after yellow fever vaccination (dated by TCRdb to about 2019). Libraries were constructed by 5' RACE. Sequenced using an Illumina HiSeq 2500. The raw public data were reprocessed by TCRdb itself: fastp quality trimming at Q25, MiXCR clonotype calling, in-frame beta chains only. Duplicate CDR3 protein sequences are folded into a single record with the most common DNA and genes. For this sample the table gives about 630,000 distinct CDR3 sequences, of which approximately 13% were detected only once. About 16% of the sample belongs to the ten largest clones. What the treatment or condition label conveys for this sample: live attenuated yellow fever vaccine strain. Sequencing was performed on PBMCs, taken on the day of the yellow fever booster vaccination. Every receptor here comes from a man between 25 and 39 years old who received the YFV17D yellow fever vaccine.

This clonotype was observed a handful of times. This chain links TRBV7-2 with TRBJ2-3, with 8 bases lining up with TRBD2. V gave up 4 bases and J gave up 1 base; unmatched junction bases: 4. Germline loops: CDR1 SGHTA, CDR2 FQGNSA. The CDR3 runs to 15 residues. The CDR3 DNA sequence: TGTGCCAGCAGCTCGCGGGAGGCCCGCACAGATACGCAGTATTTT. Translating gives CASSSREARTDTQYF.

In its sample, this clonotype was seen many times. This chain connects TRBV10-3 to TRBJ2-7, with 13 bases aligning to TRBD2. J gave up 4 bases and V 8 bases, and 5 bases lay outside the gene matches. This CDR3 is built from 14 residues. The V gene's germline CDR1 is ENHRY and CDR2 SYGVKD. The CDR3, as DNA: TGTGCCATCGGACTAGCGGGAGAAAGGTACGAGCAGTACTTC. Translating gives CAIGLAGERYEQYF.

The V and J genes are TRBV2 and TRBJ2-1, with 12 positions matching TRBD2. The V and J ends lost 7 bases and 9 bases, in that order; junction bases with no gene match: 13. The CDR3 covers 16 residues. CDR1 is SNHLY and CDR2 is FYNNEI in the germline V gene. The CDR3 loop reads CASTANLAGGAGEQFF. CDR3 bases: TGTGCCAGCACCGCGAATCTAGCGGGAGGGGCGGGTGAGCAGTTCTTC.

This chain uses TRBV9 with TRBJ1-5, with 7 bases matching TRBD1. CDR1 is SGDLS, CDR2 YYNGEE, per germline. V lost 3 bases, J lost 7 bases, and 16 bases stayed unmatched. The CDR3 spans 17 residues. The CDR3 protein is CASSDRTGANSRQPQHF. Written as DNA, the CDR3 is TGTGCCAGCAGCGACAGAACAGGGGCGAATTCTCGACAGCCCCAGCATTTT.

This chain joins TRBV18 and TRBJ2-1; TRBD2 aligns across 7 bases. The junction had 6 bases not matched to a gene; V was cut back by 0 bases and J by 4 bases. The CDR3 covers 16 residues. Looked up from germline, CDR1 is KGHSH and CDR2 is LQKENI. CDR3 region: CASSPPSGLPYNEQFF. In nucleotides, the CDR3 is TGTGCCAGCTCACCACCTAGCGGGTTGCCTTACAATGAGCAGTTCTTC. The complete variable domain, with remaining parts taken from reference TRBV18 and TRBJ2-1, reads NAGVMQNPRHLVRRRGQEARLRCSPMKGHSHVYWYRQLPEEGLKFMVYLQKENIIDESGMPKERFSAEFPKEGPSILRIQQVVRGDSAAYFCASSPPSGLPYNEQFFGPGTRLTVL.

This clonotype has ten or more counts. CDR3: CASSRDLNQPQHF. The CDR3 region has the DNA TGTGCCAGCAGCCGGGATCTCAATCAGCCCCAGCATTTT. This chain connects TRBV6-1 to TRBJ1-5, with D uncertain. Trimming shortened V by 6 bases and J by 3 bases, and 9 bases separated the two germline ends. This CDR3 is built from 13 residues. Germline CDR1 and CDR2: MNHNS and SASEGT.

This clonotype was recorded at least ten times. This rearrangement joins TRBV7-2 to TRBJ1-2; TRBD1 aligns across 8 bases. Germline CDR1 is SGHTA and CDR2 is FQGNSA. This CDR3 comprises 14 residues. V gave up 8 bases and J gave up 7 bases; unmatched junction bases: 12. The CDR3 is CASLAQGAVGGYTF. The CDR3 DNA follows: TGTGCCAGCCTCGCCCAGGGGGCTGTGGGTGGCTACACCTTC. Full variable domain (remainder filled in from reference TRBV7-2 and TRBJ1-2): GAGVSQSPSNKVTEKGKDVELRCDPISGHTALYWYRQSLGQGLEFLIYFQGNSAPDKSGLPSDRFSAERTGGSVSTLTIQRTQQEDSAVYLCASLAQGAVGGYTFGSGTRLTVV.

Note on this clonotype: Germline is not matched at one junction end, which may reflect a read error. This sequence joins TRBV5-1 and TRBJ2-3; D not certain. The CDR3 is 15 amino acids. CDR1 is SGHRS, CDR2 YFSETQ, per germline. The CDR3: CASSLGEPTRDMQYF. CDR3 bases: TGCGCCAGCAGCTTGGGGGAACCCACGCGAGATATGCAGTATTTT.

The chain joins TRBV29-1 to TRBJ1-2, with 9 bases identical to TRBD1. CDR1 and CDR2 (germline): SQVTM, ANQGSEA. V shed 4 bases and J 4 bases; nucleotides not matched to a gene: 1. The CDR3 is 12 residues long. The CDR3 DNA reads TGCAGCGTTGTACAGGGGGCCTATGGCTACACCTTC. It yields the protein CSVVQGAYGYTF.

The chain has TRBV11-2 and TRBJ2-7; D may be TRBD1 (5 bases). The germline V gene has CDR1 SGHAT and CDR2 FQNNGV. The CDR3 runs to 13 residues. V was shortened by 4 bases and J by 3 bases, with 10 bases between the two germline ends. CDR3 protein: CASSWTRFYEQYF. In DNA form, the CDR3 reads TGTGCCAGCAGCTGGACACGCTTCTACGAGCAGTACTTC. The full variable domain, its missing parts supplied by reference TRBV11-2 and TRBJ2-7, is EAGVAQSPRYKIIEKRQSVAFWCNPISGHATLYWYQQILGQGPKLLIQFQNNGVVDDSQLPKDRFSAERLKGVDSTLKIQPAKLEDSAVYLCASSWTRFYEQYFGPGTRLTVT.

CDR3 residues: CASSGGMNYGYTF. CDR3 bases: TGCGCCAGCAGCGGGGGCATGAACTATGGCTACACCTTC. V is TRBV5-1 and J is TRBJ1-2; D is possibly TRBD1 (6 bases). This CDR3 region has 13 residues. Trimming took 4 bases from V and 2 from J, leaving 9 bases between them. Germline-derived CDR1 and CDR2 are SGHRS and YFSETQ.

This clonotype has more than one count but fewer than ten. V gene TRBV15 combines with J gene TRBJ2-3; D may correspond to TRBD1 or TRBD2 (5 bases each). The germline gives CDR1 LNHNV, CDR2 YYDKDF (reference sequence). The V end was cut by 1 base, the J end by 1 base, with 12 bases between. The CDR3 runs to 16 residues. CDR3 coding DNA: TGTGCCACCAGCAGAGGTCTCTTGGGGGGCACAGATACGCAGTATTTT. Protein: CATSRGLLGGTDTQYF. Complete variable domain (other parts from reference TRBV15 and TRBJ2-3): DAMVIQNPRYQVTQFGKPVTLSCSQTLNHNVMYWYQQKSSQAPKLLFHYYDKDFNNEADTPDNFQSRRPNTSFCFLDIRSPGLGDTAMYLCATSRGLLGGTDTQYFGPGTRLTVL.

This clonotype came up many times. The V and J genes are TRBV12-3 or TRBV12-4 and TRBJ2-7, with D perhaps assigned TRBD1 or TRBD2 (6 bases each). V was clipped by 8 bases and J by 7 bases, with 15 bases between them. The CDR3 runs 12 residues. CDR3 DNA: TGTGCCAGCGCTCGGGGGCTGAGGGAGCAGTACTTC. Translated: CASARGLREQYF.

V gene TRBV20-1 combines with J gene TRBJ1-4; D possibly corresponds to TRBD1 (5 bases). The CDR3 sequence is 16 residues long. Germline CDR1 DFQATT, CDR2 SNEGSKA (reference sequence). V gave up 3 bases and J gave up 0 bases, with 14 bases separating them. The CDR3, as DNA: TGCAGTGCTAGTTCCCCAGGGCTTGCAACTAATGAAAAACTGTTTTTT. It specifies CSASSPGLATNEKLFF.

This clonotype has at least ten counts. The chain combines TRBV20-1 with TRBJ2-5; possibly TRBD1 or TRBD2 for D (5 bases each). The V end was cut by 5 bases, the J end by 3 bases, with 19 bases between. The CDR3 covers 15 residues. The V gene's germline CDR1 is DFQATT and CDR2 SNEGSKA (reference sequence). CDR3 in amino acids: CSAFGSRATKETQYF. The CDR3 region has the DNA TGCAGTGCTTTTGGGAGCAGGGCCACAAAAGAGACCCAGTACTTC.

This clonotype was found a few times. The V and J genes are TRBV27 and TRBJ2-7; TRBD1 is a possible D gene (5 bases). Germline V gene lookup returns CDR1 MNHEY and CDR2 SMNVEV (reference sequence). V lost 3 bases to trimming and J lost 4 bases, with 10 bases between them. The CDR3 sequence is 13 residues long. The CDR3 coding sequence is TGTGCCAGCAGTTTCAGGGCGGAGTACGAGCAGTACTTC. This translates into CASSFRAEYEQYF.

This clonotype was counted only a few times. This chain connects TRBV5-4 to TRBJ2-7, with 12 nucleotides matching TRBD2. Germline V gene lookup returns CDR1 SGHNT and CDR2 YYREEE (reference sequence). CDR3 length equals 19 residues. V gave up 0 bases and J gave up 2 bases; unmatched junction bases: 12. The CDR3 loop is CASSLARTSGMRATYEQYF. The CDR3 DNA reads TGTGCCAGCAGCTTGGCTCGGACTAGCGGGATGAGGGCCACCTACGAGCAGTACTTC.

There are a few counts of this clonotype. The V gene is TRBV7-9, the J gene TRBJ2-5, with a tentative D call TRBD1 (8 bases). This CDR3 is built from 16 residues. The ends were cut back, 5 bases at V and 2 bases at J, with 18 bases in the middle. Germline lookup yields CDR1 SEHNR and CDR2 FQNEAQ (reference sequence). DNA for the CDR3: TGTGCCAGCAGCACAGGGGGGGGCGGAAGACAAGAGACCCAGTACTTC. It encodes CASSTGGGGRQETQYF.

V is TRBV7-2 and J is TRBJ2-5, with TRBD1 matching 12 bases. This CDR3 spans 14 amino acids. With 7 bases clipped from V and 5 bases from J, the junction kept 5 bases outside the gene matches. Germline loops: CDR1 SGHTA, CDR2 FQGNSA. As DNA, the CDR3 is TGTGCCAGCACGAGGGACAGGGGGCGTGAGACCCAGTACTTC. It specifies CASTRDRGRETQYF.

This clonotype was seen only a few times. The chain has TRBV20-1 and TRBJ2-7; either TRBD1 or TRBD2 may supply D (5 bases each). The V gene lost 3 bases and the J gene lost 3 bases, with 9 bases spanning the gap. The CDR3 contains 12 residues. CDR1 DFQATT and CDR2 SNEGSKA come from the germline V gene (reference sequence). The CDR3 here is CSARGGGYEQYF. Here the CDR3 DNA reads TGCAGTGCTAGGGGTGGGGGCTACGAGCAGTACTTC.

V gene TRBV28 combines with J gene TRBJ1-2; D gene unclear. This CDR3 spans 14 amino acids. Deletions cut 3 bases from V and 2 bases from J, with 10 bases between. CDR1 is MDHEN, CDR2 SYDVKM, per germline. CDR3 sequence reads: CASSFPTPNYGYTF. In nucleotides, the CDR3 is TGTGCCAGCAGTTTTCCCACACCCAACTATGGCTACACCTTC.

The rearrangement joins TRBV7-2 to TRBJ1-2; D might be TRBD1 (5 bases). The CDR3 contains 12 residues. The V gene's germline CDR1 is SGHTA and CDR2 FQGNSA. V shed 8 bases and J shed 1 base, with 8 bases lying between them. CDR3 nucleotide sequence: TGTGCCAGCGAGGGGAATAACTATGGCTACACCTTC. The encoded protein is CASEGNNYGYTF.